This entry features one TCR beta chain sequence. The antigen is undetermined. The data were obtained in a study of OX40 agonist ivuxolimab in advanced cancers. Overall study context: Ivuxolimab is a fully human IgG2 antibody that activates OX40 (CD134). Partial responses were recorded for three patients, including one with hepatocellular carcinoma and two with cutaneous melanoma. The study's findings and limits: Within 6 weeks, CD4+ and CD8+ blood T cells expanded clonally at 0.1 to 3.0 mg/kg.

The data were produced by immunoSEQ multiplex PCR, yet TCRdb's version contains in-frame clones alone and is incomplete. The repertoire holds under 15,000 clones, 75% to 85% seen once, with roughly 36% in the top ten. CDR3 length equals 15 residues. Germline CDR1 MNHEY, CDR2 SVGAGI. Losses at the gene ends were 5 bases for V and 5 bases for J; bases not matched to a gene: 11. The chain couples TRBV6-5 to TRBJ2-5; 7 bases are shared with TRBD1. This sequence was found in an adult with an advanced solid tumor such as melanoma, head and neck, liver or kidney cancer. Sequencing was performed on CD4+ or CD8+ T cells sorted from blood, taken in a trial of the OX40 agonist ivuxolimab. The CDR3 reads CASSLNRGGQETQYF. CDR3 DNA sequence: TGTGCCAGCAGTCTCAACAGGGGTGGCCAGGAGACCCAGTACTTC.